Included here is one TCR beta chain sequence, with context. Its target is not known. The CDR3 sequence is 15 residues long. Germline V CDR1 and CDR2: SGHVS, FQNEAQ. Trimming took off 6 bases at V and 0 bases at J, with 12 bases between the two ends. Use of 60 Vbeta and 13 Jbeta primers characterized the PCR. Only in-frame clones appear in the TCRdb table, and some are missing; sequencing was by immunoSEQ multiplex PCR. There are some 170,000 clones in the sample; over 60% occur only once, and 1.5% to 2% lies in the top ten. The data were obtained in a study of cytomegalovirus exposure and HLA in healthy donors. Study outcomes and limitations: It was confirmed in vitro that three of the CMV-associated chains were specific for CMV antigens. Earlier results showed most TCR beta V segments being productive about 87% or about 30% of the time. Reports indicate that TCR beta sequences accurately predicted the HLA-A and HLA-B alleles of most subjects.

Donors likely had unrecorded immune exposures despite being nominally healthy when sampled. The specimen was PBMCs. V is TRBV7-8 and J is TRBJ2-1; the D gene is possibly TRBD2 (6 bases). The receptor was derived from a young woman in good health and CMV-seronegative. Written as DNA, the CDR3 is TGTGCCAGCAGACTTTTTAGCGGCTCCTACAATGAGCAGTTCTTC. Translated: CASRLFSGSYNEQFF.